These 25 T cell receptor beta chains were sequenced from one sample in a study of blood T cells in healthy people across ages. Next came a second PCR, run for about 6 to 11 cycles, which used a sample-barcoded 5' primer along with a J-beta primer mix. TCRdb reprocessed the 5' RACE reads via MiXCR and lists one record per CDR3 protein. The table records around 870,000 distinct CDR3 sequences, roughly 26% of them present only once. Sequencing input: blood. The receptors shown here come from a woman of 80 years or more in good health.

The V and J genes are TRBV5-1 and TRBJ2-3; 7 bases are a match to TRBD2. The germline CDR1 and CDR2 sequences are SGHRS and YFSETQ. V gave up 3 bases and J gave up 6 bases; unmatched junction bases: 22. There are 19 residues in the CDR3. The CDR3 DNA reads TGCGCCAGCAGCTCCGGGAACCAACCGGGGAGGGTTTGGTTTGATACGCAGTATTTT. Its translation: CASSSGNQPGRVWFDTQYF.

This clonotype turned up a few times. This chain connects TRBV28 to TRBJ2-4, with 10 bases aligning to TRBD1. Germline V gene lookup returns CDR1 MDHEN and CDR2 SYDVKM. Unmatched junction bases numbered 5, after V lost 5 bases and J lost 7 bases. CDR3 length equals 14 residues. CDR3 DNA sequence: TGTGCCAGCAGTCCCGGGACAGGGGCGAACATTCAGTACTTC. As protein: CASSPGTGANIQYF. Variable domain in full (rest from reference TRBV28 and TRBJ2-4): DVKVTQSSRYLVKRTGEKVFLECVQDMDHENMFWYRQDPGLGLRLIYFSYDVKMKEKGDIPEGYSVSREKKERFSLILESASTNQTSMYLCASSPGTGANIQYFGAGTRLSVL.

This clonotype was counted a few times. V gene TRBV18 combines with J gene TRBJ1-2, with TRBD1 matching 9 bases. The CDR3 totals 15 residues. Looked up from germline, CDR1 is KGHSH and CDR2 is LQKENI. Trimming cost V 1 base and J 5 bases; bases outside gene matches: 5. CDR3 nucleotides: TGTGCCAGCTCACCACGGACAGGGGATGTTTATGGCTACACCTTC. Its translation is CASSPRTGDVYGYTF.

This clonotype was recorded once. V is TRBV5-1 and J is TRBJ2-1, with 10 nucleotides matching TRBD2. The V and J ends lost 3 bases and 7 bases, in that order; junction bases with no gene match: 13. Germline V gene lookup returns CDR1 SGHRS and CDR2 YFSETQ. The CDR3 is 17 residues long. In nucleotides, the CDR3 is TGCGCCAGCAGCTCCGGACTAGCGGAGGGGCCGGCGAATGAGCAGTTCTTC. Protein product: CASSSGLAEGPANEQFF.

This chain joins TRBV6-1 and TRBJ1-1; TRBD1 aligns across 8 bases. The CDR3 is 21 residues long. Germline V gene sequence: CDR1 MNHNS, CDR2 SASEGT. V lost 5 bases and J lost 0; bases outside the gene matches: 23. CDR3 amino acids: CASSKGPTFGQGERMNTEAFF. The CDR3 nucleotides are TGTGCCAGCAGTAAAGGACCTACATTCGGACAGGGTGAGAGGATGAACACTGAAGCTTTCTTT.

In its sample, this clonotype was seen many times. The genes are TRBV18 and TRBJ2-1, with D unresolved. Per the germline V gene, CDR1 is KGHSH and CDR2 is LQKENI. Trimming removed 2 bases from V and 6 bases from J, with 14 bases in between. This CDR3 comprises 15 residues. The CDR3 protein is CASSPATSWGNEQFF. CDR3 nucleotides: TGTGCCAGCTCACCAGCGACATCATGGGGCAATGAGCAGTTCTTC.

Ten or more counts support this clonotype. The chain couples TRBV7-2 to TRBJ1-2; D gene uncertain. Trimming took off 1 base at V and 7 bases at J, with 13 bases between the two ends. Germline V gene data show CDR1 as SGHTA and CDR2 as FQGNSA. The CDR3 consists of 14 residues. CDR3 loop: CASSLGGSGTGYTF. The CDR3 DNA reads TGTGCCAGCAGCTTAGGTGGTTCAGGAACTGGCTACACCTTC.

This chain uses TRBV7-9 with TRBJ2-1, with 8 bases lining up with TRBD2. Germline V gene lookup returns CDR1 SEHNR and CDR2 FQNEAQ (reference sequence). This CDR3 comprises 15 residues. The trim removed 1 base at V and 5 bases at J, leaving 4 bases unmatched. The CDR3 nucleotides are TGTGCCAGCAGCTTAGGTAGCGGGATAGACAATGAGCAGTTCTTC. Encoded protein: CASSLGSGIDNEQFF.

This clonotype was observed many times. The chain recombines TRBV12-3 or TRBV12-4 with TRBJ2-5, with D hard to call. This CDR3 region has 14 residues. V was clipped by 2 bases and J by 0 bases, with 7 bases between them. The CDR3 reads CASSLRRNQETQYF. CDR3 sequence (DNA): TGTGCCAGCAGTTTACGACGGAACCAAGAGACCCAGTACTTC.

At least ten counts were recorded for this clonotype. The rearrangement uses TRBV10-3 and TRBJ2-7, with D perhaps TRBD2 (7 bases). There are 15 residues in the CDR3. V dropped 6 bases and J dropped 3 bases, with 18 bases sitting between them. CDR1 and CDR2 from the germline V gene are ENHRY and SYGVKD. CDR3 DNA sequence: TGTGCCATCAGGGGGGGGCTAGCGGACAACTACGAGCAGTACTTC. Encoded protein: CAIRGGLADNYEQYF.

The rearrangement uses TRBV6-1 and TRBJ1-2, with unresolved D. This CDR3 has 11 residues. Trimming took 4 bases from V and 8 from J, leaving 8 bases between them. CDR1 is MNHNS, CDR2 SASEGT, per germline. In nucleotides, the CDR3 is TGTGCCAGCAGTGCGACACAAGGCTACACCTTC. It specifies CASSATQGYTF.

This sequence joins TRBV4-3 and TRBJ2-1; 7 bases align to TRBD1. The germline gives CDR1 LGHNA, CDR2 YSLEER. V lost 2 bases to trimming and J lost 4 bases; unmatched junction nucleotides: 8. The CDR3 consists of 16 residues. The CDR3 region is CASSQTRQGPYNEQFF. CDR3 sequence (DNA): TGCGCCAGCAGCCAAACCAGACAGGGCCCTTACAATGAGCAGTTCTTC.

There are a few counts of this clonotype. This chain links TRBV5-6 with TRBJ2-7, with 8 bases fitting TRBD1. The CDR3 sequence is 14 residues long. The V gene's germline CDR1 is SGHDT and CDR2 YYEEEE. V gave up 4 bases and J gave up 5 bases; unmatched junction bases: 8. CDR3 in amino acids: CASSPLTGAHEQYF. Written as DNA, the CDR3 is TGTGCCAGCAGCCCCTTGACAGGGGCCCACGAGCAGTACTTC.

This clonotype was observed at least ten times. CDR3 sequence: CSAKLPDRGKGGYTF. As DNA, the CDR3 is TGCAGTGCGAAACTCCCTGACAGGGGTAAAGGCGGCTACACCTTC. The chain combines TRBV20-1 with TRBJ1-2, with TRBD1 matching 8 bases. CDR3 size: 15 residues. J gave up 8 bases and V 6 bases, and 17 bases lay outside the gene matches. The germline gives CDR1 DFQATT, CDR2 SNEGSKA (reference sequence).

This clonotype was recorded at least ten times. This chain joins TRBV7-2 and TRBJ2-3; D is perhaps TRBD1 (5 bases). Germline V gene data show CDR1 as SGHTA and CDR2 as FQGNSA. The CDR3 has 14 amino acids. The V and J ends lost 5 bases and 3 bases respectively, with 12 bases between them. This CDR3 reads CASSVPSGTDTQYF. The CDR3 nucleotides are TGTGCCAGCAGCGTCCCATCAGGGACAGATACGCAGTATTTT.

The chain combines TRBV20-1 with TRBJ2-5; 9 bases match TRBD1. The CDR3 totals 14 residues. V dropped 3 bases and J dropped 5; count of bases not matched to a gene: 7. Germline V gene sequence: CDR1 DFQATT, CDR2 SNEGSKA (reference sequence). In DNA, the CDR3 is TGCAGTGCTAGCCCCGGGACAGGGTGGGAGACCCAGTACTTC. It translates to CSASPGTGWETQYF.

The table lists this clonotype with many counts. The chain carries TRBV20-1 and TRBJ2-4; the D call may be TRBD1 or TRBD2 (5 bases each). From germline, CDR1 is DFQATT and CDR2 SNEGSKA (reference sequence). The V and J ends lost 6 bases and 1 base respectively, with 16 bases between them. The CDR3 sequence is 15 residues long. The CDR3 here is CSALPGSRAKNIQYF. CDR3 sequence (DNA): TGCAGTGCACTCCCAGGGAGTAGGGCCAAAAACATTCAGTACTTC.

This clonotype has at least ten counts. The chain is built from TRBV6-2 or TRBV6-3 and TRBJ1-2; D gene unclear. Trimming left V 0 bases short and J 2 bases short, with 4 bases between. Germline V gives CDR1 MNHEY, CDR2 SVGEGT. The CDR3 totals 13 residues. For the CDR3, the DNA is TGTGCCAGCAGTTACTCCCAGAACTATGGCTACACCTTC. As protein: CASSYSQNYGYTF.

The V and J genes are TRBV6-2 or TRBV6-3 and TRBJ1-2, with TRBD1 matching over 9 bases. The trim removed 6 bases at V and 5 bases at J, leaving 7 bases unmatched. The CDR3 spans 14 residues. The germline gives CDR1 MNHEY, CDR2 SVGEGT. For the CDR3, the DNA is TGTGCCAGCAGGAGAACGGGACAGGGTTATGGCTACACCTTC. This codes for CASRRTGQGYGYTF.

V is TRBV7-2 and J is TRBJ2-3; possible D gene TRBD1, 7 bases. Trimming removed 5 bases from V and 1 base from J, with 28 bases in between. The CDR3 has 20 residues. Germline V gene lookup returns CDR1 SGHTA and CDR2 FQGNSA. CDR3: CASSLTGLERAYFGTDTQYF. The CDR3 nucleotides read TGTGCCAGCAGCCTGACAGGGTTGGAGCGGGCGTACTTCGGCACAGATACGCAGTATTTT.

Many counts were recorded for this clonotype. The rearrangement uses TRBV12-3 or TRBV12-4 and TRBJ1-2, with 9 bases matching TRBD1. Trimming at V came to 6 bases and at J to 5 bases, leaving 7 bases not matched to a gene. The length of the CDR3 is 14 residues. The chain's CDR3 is CASRKLGQGYGYTF. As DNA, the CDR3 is TGTGCCAGCAGGAAATTAGGACAGGGGTATGGCTACACCTTC.

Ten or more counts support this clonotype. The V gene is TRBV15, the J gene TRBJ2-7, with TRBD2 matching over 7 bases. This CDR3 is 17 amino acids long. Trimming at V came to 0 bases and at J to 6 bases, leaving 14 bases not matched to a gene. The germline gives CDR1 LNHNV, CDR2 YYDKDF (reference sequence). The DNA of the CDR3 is TGTGCCACCAGCAGAGATTTTCTGCGCGGGGGACCCTCCGAGCAGTACTTC. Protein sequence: CATSRDFLRGGPSEQYF.

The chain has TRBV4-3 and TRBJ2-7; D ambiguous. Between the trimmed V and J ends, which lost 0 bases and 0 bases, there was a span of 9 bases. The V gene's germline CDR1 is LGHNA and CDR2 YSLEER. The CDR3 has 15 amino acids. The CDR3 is CASSQDQALSYEQYF. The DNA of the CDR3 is TGCGCCAGCAGCCAAGACCAGGCCCTCTCCTACGAGCAGTACTTC.

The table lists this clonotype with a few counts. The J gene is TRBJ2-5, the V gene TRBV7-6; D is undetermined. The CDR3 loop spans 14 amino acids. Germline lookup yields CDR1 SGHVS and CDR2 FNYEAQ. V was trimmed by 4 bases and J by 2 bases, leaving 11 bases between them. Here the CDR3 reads CASSSLGRQETQYF. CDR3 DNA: TGTGCCAGCAGCTCCCTTGGCAGACAAGAGACCCAGTACTTC. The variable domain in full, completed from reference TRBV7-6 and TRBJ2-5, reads GAGVSQSPRYKVTKRGQDVALRCDPISGHVSLYWYRQALGQGPEFLTYFNYEAQQDKSGLPNDRFSAERPEGSISTLTIQRTEQRDSAMYRCASSSLGRQETQYFGPGTRLLVL.

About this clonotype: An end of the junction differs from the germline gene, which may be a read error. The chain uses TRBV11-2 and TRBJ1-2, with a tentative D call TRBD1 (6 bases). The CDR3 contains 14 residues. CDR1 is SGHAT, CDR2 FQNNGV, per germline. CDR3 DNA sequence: TGTGCCGGCAGCTTATTAGGGGGTGGTTACGGCTACACCTTC. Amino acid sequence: CAGSLLGGGYGYTF.